This T cell receptor beta chain was documented in a study of T cells in Graves' hyperthyroidism and ophthalmopathy. Study-wide context: The authors collected peripheral blood at initial diagnosis, before any treatment. Study results and limitations: Clonotypes that were expanded in thyroid above 0.001 mostly appeared in blood too.

Looked up from germline, CDR1 is SNHLY and CDR2 is FYNNEI. The V and J ends lost 5 bases and 4 bases, in that order; junction bases with no gene match: 10. The CDR3 covers 16 residues. The investigators amplified TCR beta CDR3 regions from RNA transcripts. Initially, a first-round RT-PCR of the TCR CDR3 employed the HTBI primer set. TCRdb called the multiplex PCR reads again in MiXCR, with one record for every CDR3 protein. The data show 560,000 or so distinct CDR3 sequences, 20% seen once. Each ophthalmopathy patient scored at least 3 on the Clinical Activity Score and at least 4 on NOSPECS grade, with duration under 3 months. More than 8.5 ml of fresh peripheral blood supplied the PBMCs. Regarding this clonotype: As yet, its antigen is unknown.

The sequence derives from a man aged 35 to 55 with Graves' ophthalmopathy. This chain connects TRBV2 to TRBJ2-5; the match to TRBD2 covers 10 bases. Sequences were obtained from blood. The CDR3 reads CASSPQAGGPRETQYF. The CDR3 DNA sequence: TGTGCCAGCAGTCCTCAAGCGGGGGGGCCGAGAGAGACCCAGTACTTC.